The sequence of this T cell receptor beta chain was determined in a study of identical twins. Findings and caveats of the study: Potential partial confounding of zero-insertion analyses by invariant MAIT and iNKT cells was noted. Monozygotic twin pairs showed more out-of-frame TCR alpha sharing than models estimated. Researchers reported weaker excess twin sharing in beta out-of-frame sequences.

In the case of this clonotype: Antigen: not known.

Using its own MiXCR run on the 5' RACE reads, TCRdb lists one record per CDR3 protein. The sample consists of about 530,000 distinct CDR3 sequences, roughly 15% of them appearing once. CDR1 is MNHNS, CDR2 SASEGT, per germline. The CDR3 loop spans 18 amino acids. With 8 bases removed from V and 5 bases from J, the gap between germline ends came to 27 bases. These sequences were also reported in another study, on yellow fever vaccine responses in identical twins. This second study notes: A vaccine T cell response that seemed partly convergent and partly personalized was reported in twins.

V usage is TRBV6-1 and J usage is TRBJ2-2; no clear D gene. This TCR derives from a woman between 18 and 30 years old in good health. Sequenced sample: CD4+ T cells sorted from blood. CDR3 protein: CASGQRLGSLASTGELFF. For the CDR3, the DNA is TGTGCCAGCGGCCAGCGTCTTGGCTCCTTAGCTTCTACCGGGGAGCTGTTTTTT.